The clone carrying this T cell receptor (beta chain) has at least ten counts. Its antigen is unidentified. The sample originates from a study of CD8 T cells in ankylosing spondylitis. The study, taken as a whole, reports: A TCR beta motif of 8 or 9 highly homologous variants appeared characteristic of ankylosing spondylitis blood.

The V end lost 3 bases, the J end lost 1 base, and 12 bases lay between the germline ends. Germline loops: CDR1 DFQATT, CDR2 SNEGSKA (reference sequence). The CDR3 extends over 14 amino acids. TCRdb fed the 5' RACE reads into MiXCR, producing one record per CDR3 protein. The profile shows approximately 260,000 distinct CDR3 sequences, around 9.1% of them singletons. The chain couples TRBV20-1 to TRBJ1-1, with unresolved D. The receptor was isolated from a male donor with ankylosing spondylitis or in good health (not recorded which). The sample was blood, either unsorted or a sorted T cell fraction (not recorded which). CDR3 in amino acids: CSASPLTENTEAFF. The CDR3 nucleotides read TGCAGTGCTAGCCCCCTCACAGAGAACACTGAAGCTTTCTTT.